A single sample gave rise to the 28 T cell receptor beta chains below, sequenced in a study of blood T cells in healthy people across ages. Together with a sample-barcoded 5' primer, a J-beta primer mix was included in a second PCR lasting roughly 6 to 12 cycles. MiXCR, applied by TCRdb to the 5' RACE reads, yields one record per CDR3 protein. The table shows approximately 810,000 distinct CDR3 sequences, with about 28% occurring only once. Sample: blood. The receptors were sampled from a woman of 80 years or more in good health.

This clonotype was picked up many times. The V gene is TRBV9, the J gene TRBJ2-5; D is unresolved. The CDR3 is 14 amino acids. The germline gives CDR1 SGDLS, CDR2 YYNGEE. V lost 0 bases to trimming and J lost 5 bases, with 11 bases between them. The CDR3: CASSVGHTLETQYF. DNA for the CDR3: TGTGCCAGCAGCGTAGGACATACTTTGGAGACCCAGTACTTC.

The chain recombines TRBV6-4 with TRBJ1-2; D remains ambiguous. This CDR3 spans 13 amino acids. CDR1 MRHNA and CDR2 SNTAGT come from the germline V gene. The V end was cut by 4 bases, the J end by 4 bases, with 10 bases between. The CDR3 DNA reads TGTGCCAGCAGTGCGGAAGTAGGCTATGGCTACACCTTC. Translating gives CASSAEVGYGYTF.

A note on this clonotype: One end of the junction fails to match germline, which may point to a read error. V is TRBV7-9 and J is TRBJ2-3, with 8 bases aligning to TRBD1. Germline lookup yields CDR1 SEHNR and CDR2 FQNEAQ (reference sequence). The CDR3 consists of 15 residues. The CDR3 nucleotides read TGTGCCAGCAGCCCTGACAGGGGTTGGGCAGATATGCAGTATTTT. This encodes CASSPDRGWADMQYF.

The rearrangement links TRBV19 to TRBJ1-2, with D unclear. CDR1 and CDR2 (germline): LNHDA, SQIVND (reference sequence). V was pared by 3 bases and J by 0 bases, with 11 bases between. The CDR3 has 15 amino acids. The CDR3 protein is CASSISGLANYGYTF. Here the CDR3 DNA reads TGTGCCAGTAGTATTTCCGGATTAGCTAACTATGGCTACACCTTC.

This clonotype was observed at least ten times. This chain joins TRBV5-1 and TRBJ2-5; TRBD2 matches at 9 bases. V lost 2 bases and J lost 5; bases outside the gene matches: 7. Germline assignment: CDR1 SGHRS and CDR2 YFSETQ. The CDR3 contains 15 residues. CDR3 amino acids: CASSFGTSLGETQYF. CDR3 sequence (DNA): TGCGCCAGCAGCTTCGGGACTAGCTTAGGGGAGACCCAGTACTTC.

This clonotype was observed a few times. V usage is TRBV5-6 and J usage is TRBJ2-3, with 11 bases identical to TRBD1. Germline assignment: CDR1 SGHDT and CDR2 YYEEEE. The CDR3 sequence is 16 residues long. Trimming cost V 1 base and J 3 bases; bases outside gene matches: 4. The CDR3 nucleotides read TGTGCCAGCAGCTTGCGCGGACAGGGGGCAACAGATACGCAGTATTTT. Amino acid sequence: CASSLRGQGATDTQYF.

The rearrangement uses TRBV6-5 and TRBJ1-1; a weak D match, TRBD1 (5 bases). Trimming removed 2 bases from V and 0 bases from J, with 10 bases in between. Germline V gene data show CDR1 as MNHEY and CDR2 as SVGAGI. The CDR3 has 15 amino acids. The CDR3 DNA follows: TGTGCCAGCAGTTACAGAGGGGCGCTGAACACTGAAGCTTTCTTT. It translates to CASSYRGALNTEAFF.

CDR3 in amino acids: CASSRRWDEKLFF. The CDR3 DNA reads as TGTGCCAGCAGCCGCCGGTGGGATGAAAAACTGTTTTTT. The chain uses TRBV7-2 and TRBJ1-4; D uncertain. The CDR3 spans 13 residues. Germline CDR1 SGHTA, CDR2 FQGNSA. Trimming took 5 bases from V and 6 from J, leaving 10 bases between them. The full variable domain, completed using reference TRBV7-2 and TRBJ1-4, is GAGVSQSPSNKVTEKGKDVELRCDPISGHTALYWYRQSLGQGLEFLIYFQGNSAPDKSGLPSDRFSAERTGGSVSTLTIQRTQQEDSAVYLCASSRRWDEKLFFGSGTQLSVL.

This clonotype came up many times. The CDR3 loop is CASRLQGNYGYTF. The DNA of the CDR3 is TGTGCCAGCAGGTTACAGGGAAACTATGGCTACACCTTC. The J gene is TRBJ1-2, the V gene TRBV28, with a possible D match to TRBD1 (6 bases). The ends were cut back, 6 bases at V and 2 bases at J, with 10 bases in the middle. Germline V lookup: CDR1 MDHEN, CDR2 SYDVKM. The CDR3 has 13 amino acids.

This clonotype was counted ten times or more. This chain connects TRBV28 to TRBJ2-3; 11 positions agree with TRBD2. Germline V lookup: CDR1 MDHEN, CDR2 SYDVKM. This CDR3 is 20 amino acids long. V trimming: 2 bases; J trimming: 0 bases; junction bases outside the gene matches: 13. The CDR3 reads CASSLSFAASGGKSTDTQYF. CDR3 nucleotides: TGTGCCAGCAGTTTAAGTTTCGCGGCTAGCGGGGGGAAAAGCACAGATACGCAGTATTTT. Looking up the rest from reference TRBV28 and TRBJ2-3 gives the full variable domain: DVKVTQSSRYLVKRTGEKVFLECVQDMDHENMFWYRQDPGLGLRLIYFSYDVKMKEKGDIPEGYSVSREKKERFSLILESASTNQTSMYLCASSLSFAASGGKSTDTQYFGPGTRLTVL.

In its sample, this clonotype was seen many times. The chain is built from TRBV20-1 and TRBJ2-5, with TRBD2 as a possible D gene (6 bases). The germline CDR1 and CDR2 sequences are DFQATT and SNEGSKA (reference sequence). V shed 0 bases and J shed 2 bases, with 10 bases lying between them. The CDR3 consists of 14 residues. The CDR3 reads CSARDPRGQETQYF. In nucleotides, the CDR3 is TGCAGTGCTAGAGATCCCCGGGGGCAAGAGACCCAGTACTTC.

This clonotype was observed many times. This chain links TRBV20-1 with TRBJ2-7, with D perhaps TRBD2 (6 bases). Germline V CDR1 and CDR2: DFQATT, SNEGSKA (reference sequence). The CDR3 is 16 amino acids. The V end was cut by 4 bases, the J end by 0 bases, with 19 bases between. The CDR3 DNA reads TGCAGTGCTACCGGAATGGGGCTAGCGAGCTCCTACGAGCAGTACTTC. Translation gives CSATGMGLASSYEQYF.

The chain is built from TRBV11-2 and TRBJ1-3, with TRBD1 matching over 8 bases. This CDR3 is built from 17 residues. V gave up 0 bases and J gave up 2 bases; unmatched junction bases: 6. Germline V lookup: CDR1 SGHAT, CDR2 FQNNGV. Here the CDR3 DNA reads TGTGCCAGCAGCTTAGATCCCCAGGGGGCTGCTGGAAACACCATATATTTT. This translates into CASSLDPQGAAGNTIYF. Together with reference TRBV11-2 and TRBJ1-3, the CDR3 gives the full variable domain: EAGVAQSPRYKIIEKRQSVAFWCNPISGHATLYWYQQILGQGPKLLIQFQNNGVVDDSQLPKDRFSAERLKGVDSTLKIQPAKLEDSAVYLCASSLDPQGAAGNTIYFGEGSWLTVV.

This clonotype was counted between two and nine times. V usage is TRBV9 and J usage is TRBJ1-3; D unclear. The CDR3 is made up of 16 amino acids. In germline, CDR1 is SGDLS, CDR2 YYNGEE. V shed 4 bases and J shed 0 bases, with 14 bases lying between them. As DNA, the CDR3 is TGTGCCAGCAGCCCCCGCCGCGGGGACTCTGGAAACACCATATATTTT. Its translation is CASSPRRGDSGNTIYF.

This clonotype was detected many times. The rearrangement joins TRBV12-3 or TRBV12-4 to TRBJ1-2, with D maybe TRBD1 (5 bases). Trimming cost V 7 bases and J 4 bases, with 13 bases left between them. The CDR3 consists of 13 residues. The CDR3 loop reads CASNLGPTYGYTF. The DNA of the CDR3 is TGTGCCAGCAACCTGGGACCGACCTATGGCTACACCTTC.

This clonotype was detected many times. For the CDR3, the DNA is TGTGCCAGCAGCTTAGTTGGTCCCCAAATAGCCAAAAACATTCAGTACTTC. Its protein is CASSLVGPQIAKNIQYF. This chain uses TRBV7-9 with TRBJ2-4; unclear D gene. The germline CDR1 and CDR2 sequences are SEHNR and FQNEAQ (reference sequence). The CDR3 length is 17 residues. The V and J ends lost 1 base and 0 bases respectively, with 13 bases between them.

The chain is built from TRBV6-2 or TRBV6-3 and TRBJ2-1; D remains unclear. With 2 bases removed from V and 6 bases from J, the gap between germline ends came to 8 bases. CDR3 length: 13 residues. Germline CDR1 reads MNHEY; CDR2 reads SVGEGT. CDR3 protein: CASSYGPANEQFF. The CDR3 DNA reads as TGTGCCAGCAGTTACGGGCCAGCCAATGAGCAGTTCTTC.

This clonotype was detected ten times or more. This rearrangement joins TRBV7-2 to TRBJ2-7, with TRBD1 matching 7 bases. V dropped 3 bases and J dropped 8; count of bases not matched to a gene: 10. The germline V gene has CDR1 SGHTA and CDR2 FQGNSA. The CDR3 has 14 residues. The CDR3: CASSLGQPGGKQYF. The CDR3 DNA sequence: TGTGCCAGCAGCTTGGGACAGCCAGGGGGTAAGCAGTACTTC.

Of note for this clonotype: A much bigger clone sits one base away, suggesting this may be a read error. V usage is TRBV6-2 or TRBV6-3 and J usage is TRBJ2-3; D unresolved. V was cut by 6 bases and J by 2 bases, with 15 bases left in between. The CDR3 spans 15 residues. The germline CDR1 and CDR2 sequences are MNHEY and SVGEGT. In DNA, the CDR3 is TGTGCCAGCAGCCACGGCTTGGGGATCACAGATACGCAGTATTTT. Its translation: CASSHGLGITDTQYF.

In the case of this clonotype: A single base separates this from a much larger clone, so it may be a read error. This chain links TRBV20-1 with TRBJ2-3; 7 bases match TRBD2. Germline V lookup: CDR1 DFQATT, CDR2 SNEGSKA (reference sequence). Unmatched junction bases numbered 19, after V lost 5 bases and J lost 2 bases. This CDR3 has 18 amino acids. As DNA, the CDR3 is TGCAGTGCTGGGGTCGGGGGGTGTCGGGGTGGATACACAGATACGCAGTATTTT. Encoded protein: CSAGVGGCRGGYTDTQYF.

To note about this clonotype: Given a much more abundant clone one base away, this may be a read error. The genes are TRBV28 and TRBJ2-5, with TRBD1 matching 7 bases. CDR1 MDHEN and CDR2 SYDVKM come from the germline V gene. The CDR3 has 13 amino acids. CDR3 bases: TGTGCCGGCAGTTCGACAGGGTTAGAGACCCAGTACTTC. This encodes CAGSSTGLETQYF. The whole variable domain, remainder taken from reference TRBV28 and TRBJ2-5, is DVKVTQSSRYLVKRTGEKVFLECVQDMDHENMFWYRQDPGLGLRLIYFSYDVKMKEKGDIPEGYSVSREKKERFSLILESASTNQTSMYLCAGSSTGLETQYFGPGTRLLVL.

This clonotype has ten or more counts. The rearrangement joins TRBV25-1 to TRBJ1-2; D gene ambiguous. The CDR3 length is 13 residues. The ends were cut back, 3 bases at V and 5 bases at J, with 10 bases in the middle. In germline, CDR1 is MGHDK, CDR2 SYGVNS. This CDR3 reads CASSEPAHYGYTF. The CDR3 DNA is TGTGCCAGCAGTGAGCCAGCCCATTATGGCTACACCTTC.

This clonotype was seen many times. This rearrangement joins TRBV7-2 to TRBJ2-3; 11 bases agree with TRBD2. This CDR3 is 17 amino acids long. The V segment lost 2 bases and the J segment 1 base; nucleotides outside the gene matches: 5. The germline gives CDR1 SGHTA, CDR2 FQGNSA. This CDR3 is CASSLSLAGGRTDTQYF. The CDR3 DNA reads TGTGCCAGCAGCTTAAGCCTAGCGGGGGGCCGCACAGATACGCAGTATTTT.

This clonotype was recorded at least ten times. This chain uses TRBV20-1 with TRBJ2-7; TRBD1 matches 7 bases. The J segment lost 2 bases and the V segment lost 5 bases, leaving 6 bases of the junction unmatched. CDR3 size: 13 residues. In germline, CDR1 is DFQATT, CDR2 SNEGSKA (reference sequence). The CDR3 loop reads CSAGTAAAYEQYF. DNA of the CDR3: TGCAGTGCTGGGACAGCCGCTGCCTACGAGCAGTACTTC.

This clonotype was observed at least ten times. The chain links TRBV20-1 to TRBJ2-1; D may correspond to TRBD1 or TRBD2 (5 bases each). Germline V gives CDR1 DFQATT, CDR2 SNEGSKA (reference sequence). V lost 6 bases, J lost 0 bases, and 12 bases lay in between. The CDR3 has 14 amino acids. CDR3 in amino acids: CSAGAGSSYNEQFF. CDR3 bases: TGCAGTGCCGGGGCAGGGAGCTCCTACAATGAGCAGTTCTTC.

This clonotype came up many times. V gene TRBV7-2 combines with J gene TRBJ2-6; D gene uncertain. V was clipped by 2 bases and J by 0 bases, with 5 bases between them. Germline values: CDR1 SGHTA, CDR2 FQGNSA. This CDR3 is built from 15 residues. The CDR3 loop reads CASSLTRSGANVLTF. The CDR3 DNA follows: TGTGCCAGCAGCTTAACCCGCTCTGGGGCCAACGTCCTGACTTTC.

Worth noting for this clonotype: The junction does not match germline at one end; this may be a read error. The rearrangement joins TRBV6-2 or TRBV6-3 to TRBJ1-5; D gene unclear. The CDR3 is 13 amino acids. Germline loops: CDR1 MNHEY, CDR2 SVGEGT. Written as DNA, the CDR3 is TGTGCTAGCAGATCTGGGTTGGGCCAGCCCCAGCATTTT. This codes for CASRSGLGQPQHF.

Points on this clonotype: Just one base apart from a much larger clone, this may be a read error. The CDR3 DNA follows: TGTGCCAGCAGTCAATTTAGGGGCAATGAGCAGTACTTC. Protein: CASSQFRGNEQYF. The V gene is TRBV6-5, the J gene TRBJ2-7, with D possibly TRBD1 on 5 matching bases. Trimming took 5 bases from V and 7 from J, leaving 15 bases between them. The CDR3 sequence is 13 residues long. Germline CDR1 MNHEY, CDR2 SVGAGI.